This TCR beta chain was recorded in a study of CD8 T cell repertoires and HIV-1 epitope variants. Overall study findings and caveats: The assay identified only TCR beta chains of antigen-proliferating T cells. Most of the nine antigen-specific clonotypes appeared cross-reactive to autologous or escape variants.

V gave up 0 bases and J gave up 1 base; unmatched junction bases: 7. This CDR3 spans 17 amino acids. Looked up from germline, CDR1 is SGHKS and CDR2 is YYEKEE (reference sequence). The data were produced by immunoSEQ multiplex PCR, yet TCRdb's version contains in-frame clones alone and is incomplete. The top ten hold around a quarter of the sample, which has 90,000 or so clones, roughly 81% seen once. As to this clone: Its antigen remains unidentified.

This receptor was taken from a male donor with HIV. Material for sequencing was uncultured baseline CD8+ T cells from peripheral blood mononuclear cells (PBMCs). The gene calls are TRBV5-5 and TRBJ1-5, with 7 bases fitting TRBD1. The CDR3 sequence is CASSLDDRASSNQPQHF. The CDR3, as DNA: TGTGCCAGCAGCTTGGACGACAGGGCCTCAAGCAATCAGCCCCAGCATTTT.